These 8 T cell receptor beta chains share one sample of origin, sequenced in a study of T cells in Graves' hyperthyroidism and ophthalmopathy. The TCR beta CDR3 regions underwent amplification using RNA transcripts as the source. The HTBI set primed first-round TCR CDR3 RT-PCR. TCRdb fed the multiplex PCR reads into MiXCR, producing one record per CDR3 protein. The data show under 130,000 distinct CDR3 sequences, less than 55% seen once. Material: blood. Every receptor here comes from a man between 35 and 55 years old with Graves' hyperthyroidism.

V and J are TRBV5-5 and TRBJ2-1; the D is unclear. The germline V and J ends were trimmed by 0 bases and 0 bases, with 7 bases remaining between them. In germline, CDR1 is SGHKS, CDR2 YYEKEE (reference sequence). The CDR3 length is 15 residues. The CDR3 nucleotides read TGTGCCAGCAGCTTGGACTGGGGCTCCTACAATGAGCAGTTCTTC. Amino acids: CASSLDWGSYNEQFF.

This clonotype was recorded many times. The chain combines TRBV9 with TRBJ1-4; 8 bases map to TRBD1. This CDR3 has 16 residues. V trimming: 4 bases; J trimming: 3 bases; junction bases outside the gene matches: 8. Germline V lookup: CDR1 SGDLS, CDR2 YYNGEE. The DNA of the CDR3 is TGTGCCAGCAGCCGAAATCAGGGGGCGGCTAATGAAAAACTGTTTTTT. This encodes CASSRNQGAANEKLFF.

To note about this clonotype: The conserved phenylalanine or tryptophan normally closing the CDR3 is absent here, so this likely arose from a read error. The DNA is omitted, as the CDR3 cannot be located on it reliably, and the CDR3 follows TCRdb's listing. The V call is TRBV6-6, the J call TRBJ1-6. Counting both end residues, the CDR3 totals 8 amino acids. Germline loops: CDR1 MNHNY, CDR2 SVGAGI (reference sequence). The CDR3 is CASSSLRS.

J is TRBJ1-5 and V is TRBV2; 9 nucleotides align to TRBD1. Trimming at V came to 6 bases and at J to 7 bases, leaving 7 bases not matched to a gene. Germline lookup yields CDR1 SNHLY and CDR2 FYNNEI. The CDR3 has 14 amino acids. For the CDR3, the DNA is TGTGCCAGCAGAGTTGGGACAGGGAGACAGCCCCAGCATTTT. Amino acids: CASRVGTGRQPQHF.

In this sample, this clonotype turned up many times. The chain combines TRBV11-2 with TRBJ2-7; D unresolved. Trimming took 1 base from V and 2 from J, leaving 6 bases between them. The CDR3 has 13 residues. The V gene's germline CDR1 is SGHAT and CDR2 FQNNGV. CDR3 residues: CASSLGPAYEQYF. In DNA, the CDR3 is TGTGCCAGCAGCTTAGGGCCAGCCTACGAGCAGTACTTC.

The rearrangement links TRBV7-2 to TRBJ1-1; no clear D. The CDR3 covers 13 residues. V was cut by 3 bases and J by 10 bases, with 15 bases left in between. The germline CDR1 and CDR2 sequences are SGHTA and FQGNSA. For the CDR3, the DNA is TGTGCCAGCAGCTTCTCATTGAACGCTGGAGCTTTCTTT. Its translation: CASSFSLNAGAFF.

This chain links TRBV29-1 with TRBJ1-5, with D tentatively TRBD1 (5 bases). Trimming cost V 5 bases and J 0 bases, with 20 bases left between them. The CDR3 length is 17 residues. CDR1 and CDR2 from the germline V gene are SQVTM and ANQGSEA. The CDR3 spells CSVIEAGPTYSNQPQHF. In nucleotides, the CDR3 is TGCAGCGTTATCGAAGCGGGGCCTACGTATAGCAATCAGCCCCAGCATTTT.

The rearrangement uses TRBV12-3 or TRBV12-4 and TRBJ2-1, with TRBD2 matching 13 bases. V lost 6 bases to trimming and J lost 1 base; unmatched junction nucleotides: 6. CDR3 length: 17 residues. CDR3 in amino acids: CASSRLAGGGSYNEQFF. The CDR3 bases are TGTGCCAGCAGCCGACTAGCGGGAGGAGGGTCCTACAATGAGCAGTTCTTC.